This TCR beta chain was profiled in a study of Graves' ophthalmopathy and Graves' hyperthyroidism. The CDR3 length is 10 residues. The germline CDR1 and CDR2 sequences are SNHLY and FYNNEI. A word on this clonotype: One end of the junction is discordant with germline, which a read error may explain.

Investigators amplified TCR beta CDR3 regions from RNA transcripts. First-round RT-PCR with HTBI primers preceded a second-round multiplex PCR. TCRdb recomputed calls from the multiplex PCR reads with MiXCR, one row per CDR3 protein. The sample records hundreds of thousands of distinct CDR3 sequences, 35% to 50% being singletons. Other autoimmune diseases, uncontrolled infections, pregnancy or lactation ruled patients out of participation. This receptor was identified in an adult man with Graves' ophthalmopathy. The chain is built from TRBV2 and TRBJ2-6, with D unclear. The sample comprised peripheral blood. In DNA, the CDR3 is TGTGCCAGCAGTACGAACACTGAAGCTTTC. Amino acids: CASSTNTEAF.